This T cell receptor (beta chain) comes out of a study of T-cell reconstitution after alpha-beta-depleted transplantation in children. Germline values: CDR1 DFQATT, CDR2 SNEGSKA (reference sequence). V was cut by 1 base and J by 0 bases, with 9 bases left in between. The CDR3 sequence is 14 residues long. Points from the study as a whole: There were some patients whose high TCRbeta diversity at day 60 came from surviving recipient T cells and thymic progenitors. Newly produced T cells mostly provided counts and TCRbeta diversity after one year, as hyperexpanded clones declined. Reported findings indicate that, about two months after transplant, alpha-beta T cells came from several hundred expanded clones, which were derived from non-depleted graft cells.

Comments on this clonotype: Antigen unknown.

The library targeted TCRbeta and was prepared with unique molecular identifiers. TCRdb re-called the PCR reads with MiXCR, one entry per CDR3 protein. The sample contains roughly 790,000 distinct CDR3 sequences, around 17% of which appear only once. The sequencing used PBMCs, mostly from graft donor cells, collected 360 days after TCRalphabeta/CD19-depleted stem cell transplant. J is TRBJ1-2 and V is TRBV20-1; D is undetermined. The TCR comes from a male patient younger than 18 who had a stem cell transplant for acute lymphoblastic leukemia, so the T cells may come from the graft donor. CDR3 nucleotides: TGCAGTGCTAGAGGTCCGGGATCTAACTATGGCTACACCTTC. This translates into CSARGPGSNYGYTF.